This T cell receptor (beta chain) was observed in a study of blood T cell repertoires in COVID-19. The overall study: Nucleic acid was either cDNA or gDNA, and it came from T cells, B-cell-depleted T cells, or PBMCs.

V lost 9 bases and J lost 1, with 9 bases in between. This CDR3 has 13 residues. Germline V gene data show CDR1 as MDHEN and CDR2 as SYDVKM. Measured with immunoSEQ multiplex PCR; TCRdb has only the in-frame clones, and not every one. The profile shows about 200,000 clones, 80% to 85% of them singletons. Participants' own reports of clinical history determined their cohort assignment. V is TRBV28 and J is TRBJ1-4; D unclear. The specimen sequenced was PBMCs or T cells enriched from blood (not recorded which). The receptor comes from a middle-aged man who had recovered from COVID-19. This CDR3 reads CASLEGTNEKLFF. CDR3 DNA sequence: TGTGCCAGTCTAGAGGGAACTAATGAAAAACTGTTTTTT.